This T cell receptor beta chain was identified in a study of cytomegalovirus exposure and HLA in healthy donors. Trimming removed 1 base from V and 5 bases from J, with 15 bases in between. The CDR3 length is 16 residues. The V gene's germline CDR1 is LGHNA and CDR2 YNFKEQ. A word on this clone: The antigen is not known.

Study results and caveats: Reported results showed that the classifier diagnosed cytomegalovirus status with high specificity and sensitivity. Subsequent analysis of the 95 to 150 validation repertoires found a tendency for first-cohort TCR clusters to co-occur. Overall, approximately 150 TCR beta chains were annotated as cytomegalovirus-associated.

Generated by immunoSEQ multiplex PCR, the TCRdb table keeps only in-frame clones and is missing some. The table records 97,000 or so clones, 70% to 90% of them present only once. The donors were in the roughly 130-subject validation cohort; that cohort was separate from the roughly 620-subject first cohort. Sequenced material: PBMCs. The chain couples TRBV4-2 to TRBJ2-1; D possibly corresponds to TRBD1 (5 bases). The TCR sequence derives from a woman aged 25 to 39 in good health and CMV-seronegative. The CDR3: CASSQAAGIFDNEQFF. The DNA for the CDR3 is TGTGCCAGCAGCCAAGCGGCAGGGATATTCGACAATGAGCAGTTCTTC.